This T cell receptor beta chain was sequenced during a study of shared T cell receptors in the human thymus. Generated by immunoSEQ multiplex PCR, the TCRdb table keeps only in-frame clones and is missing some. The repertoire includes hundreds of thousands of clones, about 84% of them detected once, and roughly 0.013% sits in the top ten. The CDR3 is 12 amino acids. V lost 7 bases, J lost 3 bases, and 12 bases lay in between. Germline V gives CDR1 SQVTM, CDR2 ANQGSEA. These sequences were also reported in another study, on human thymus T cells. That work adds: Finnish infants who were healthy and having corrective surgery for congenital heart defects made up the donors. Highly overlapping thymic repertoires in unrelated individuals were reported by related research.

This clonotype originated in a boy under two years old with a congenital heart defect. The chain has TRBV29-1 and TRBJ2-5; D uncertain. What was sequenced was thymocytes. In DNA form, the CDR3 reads TGCAGCGGAAAGAACAGAAAAGAGACCCAGTACTTC. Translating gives CSGKNRKETQYF. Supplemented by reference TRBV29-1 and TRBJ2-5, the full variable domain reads SAVISQKPSRDICQRGTSLTIQCQVDSQVTMMFWYRQQPGQSLTLIATANQGSEATYESGFVIDKFPISRPNLTFSTLTVSNMSPEDSSIYLCSGKNRKETQYFGPGTRLLVL.